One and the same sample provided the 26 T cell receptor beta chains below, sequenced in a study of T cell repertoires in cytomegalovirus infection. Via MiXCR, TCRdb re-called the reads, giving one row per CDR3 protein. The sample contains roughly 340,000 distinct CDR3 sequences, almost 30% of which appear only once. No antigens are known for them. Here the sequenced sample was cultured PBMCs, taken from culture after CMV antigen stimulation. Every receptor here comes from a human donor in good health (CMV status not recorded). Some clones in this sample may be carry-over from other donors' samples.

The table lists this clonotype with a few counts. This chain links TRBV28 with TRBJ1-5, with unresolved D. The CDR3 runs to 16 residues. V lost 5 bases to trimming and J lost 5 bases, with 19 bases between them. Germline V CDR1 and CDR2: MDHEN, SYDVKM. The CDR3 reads CASSPPVGEEYQPQHF. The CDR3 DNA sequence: TGTGCCAGCAGTCCCCCGGTAGGTGAGGAGTATCAGCCCCAGCATTTT.

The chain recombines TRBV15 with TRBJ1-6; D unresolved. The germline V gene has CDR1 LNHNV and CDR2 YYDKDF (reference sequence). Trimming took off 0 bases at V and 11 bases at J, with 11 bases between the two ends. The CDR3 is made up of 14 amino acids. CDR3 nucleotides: TGTGCCACCAGCAGAGATTCGACTGCGGCACCCCTCCACTTT. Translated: CATSRDSTAAPLHF.

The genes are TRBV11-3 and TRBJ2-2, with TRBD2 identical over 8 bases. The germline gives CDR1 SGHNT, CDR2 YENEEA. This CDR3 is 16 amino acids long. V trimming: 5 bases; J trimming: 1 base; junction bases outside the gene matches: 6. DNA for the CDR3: TGTGCCAGCAGCCGCAGTAGCGGGGTGAACACCGGGGAGCTGTTTTTT. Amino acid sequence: CASSRSSGVNTGELFF.

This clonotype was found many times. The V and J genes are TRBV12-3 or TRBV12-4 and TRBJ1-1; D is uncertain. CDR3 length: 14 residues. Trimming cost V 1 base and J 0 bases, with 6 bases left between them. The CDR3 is CASSLDRVNTEAFF. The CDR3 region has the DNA TGTGCCAGCAGTTTAGACCGGGTGAACACTGAAGCTTTCTTT.

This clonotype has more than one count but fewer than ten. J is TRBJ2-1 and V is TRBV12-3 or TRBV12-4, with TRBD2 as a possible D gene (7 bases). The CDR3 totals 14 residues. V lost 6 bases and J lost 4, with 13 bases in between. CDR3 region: CASRGGTPYNEQFF. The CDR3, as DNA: TGTGCCAGCAGGGGAGGGACACCTTACAATGAGCAGTTCTTC.

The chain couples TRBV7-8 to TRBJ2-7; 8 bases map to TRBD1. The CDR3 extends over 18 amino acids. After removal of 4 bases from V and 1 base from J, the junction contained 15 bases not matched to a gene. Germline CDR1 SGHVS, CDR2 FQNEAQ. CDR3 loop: CASSSRKPPHRGSYEQYF. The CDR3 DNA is TGTGCCAGCAGCTCCCGAAAGCCCCCGCACAGGGGGTCCTACGAGCAGTACTTC.

The CDR3, as DNA: TGTGCCATCAGTGGAGACGGGACGAGGGCGGATACGCAGTATTTT. Translated: CAISGDGTRADTQYF. The rearrangement joins TRBV10-3 to TRBJ2-3, with D perhaps matching TRBD1 or TRBD2 (5 bases each). Trimming removed 4 bases at V and 6 bases at J, with 17 bases between. From germline, CDR1 is ENHRY and CDR2 SYGVKD. The CDR3 extends over 15 amino acids.

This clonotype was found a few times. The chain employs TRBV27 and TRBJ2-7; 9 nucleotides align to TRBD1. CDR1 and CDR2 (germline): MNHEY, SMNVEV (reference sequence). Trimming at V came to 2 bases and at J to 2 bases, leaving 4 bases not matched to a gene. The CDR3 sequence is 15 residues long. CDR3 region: CASSLGTGTPYEQYF. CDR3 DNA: TGTGCCAGCAGTTTAGGGACAGGGACTCCCTACGAGCAGTACTTC.

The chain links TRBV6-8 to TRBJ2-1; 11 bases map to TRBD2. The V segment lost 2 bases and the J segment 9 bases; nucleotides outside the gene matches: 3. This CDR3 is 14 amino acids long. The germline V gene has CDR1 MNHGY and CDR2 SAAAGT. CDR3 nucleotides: TGTGCCAGCAGTTACGGACTAGCGGGTCCTGAGCAGTTCTTC. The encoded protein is CASSYGLAGPEQFF.

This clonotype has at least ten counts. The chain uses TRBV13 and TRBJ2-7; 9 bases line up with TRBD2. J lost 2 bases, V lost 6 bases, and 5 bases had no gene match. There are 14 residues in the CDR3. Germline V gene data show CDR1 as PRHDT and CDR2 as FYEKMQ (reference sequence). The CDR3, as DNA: TGTGCCAGCAGTATGACTAGCGGTACCTACGAGCAGTACTTC. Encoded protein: CASSMTSGTYEQYF.

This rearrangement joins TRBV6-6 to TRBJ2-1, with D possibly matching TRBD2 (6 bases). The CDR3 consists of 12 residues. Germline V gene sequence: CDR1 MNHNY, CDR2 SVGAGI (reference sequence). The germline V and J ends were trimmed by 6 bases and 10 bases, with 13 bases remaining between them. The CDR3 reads CASSLPGREQFF. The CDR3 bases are TGTGCCAGCAGCCTCCCGGGGAGGGAGCAGTTCTTC.

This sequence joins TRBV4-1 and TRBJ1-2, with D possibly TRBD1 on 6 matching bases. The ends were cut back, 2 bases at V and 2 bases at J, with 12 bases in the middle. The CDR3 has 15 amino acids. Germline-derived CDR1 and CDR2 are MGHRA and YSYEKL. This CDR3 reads CASSQRSTGNYGYTF. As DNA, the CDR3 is TGCGCCAGCAGCCAACGGTCGACAGGAAACTATGGCTACACCTTC.

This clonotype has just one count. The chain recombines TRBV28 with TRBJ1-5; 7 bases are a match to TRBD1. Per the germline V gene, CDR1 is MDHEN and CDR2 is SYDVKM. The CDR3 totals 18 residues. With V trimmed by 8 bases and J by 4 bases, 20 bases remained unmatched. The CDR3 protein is CASGPSGTDSLGNQPQHF. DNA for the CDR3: TGTGCCAGCGGACCTTCCGGGACAGACTCCTTAGGAAATCAGCCCCAGCATTTT.

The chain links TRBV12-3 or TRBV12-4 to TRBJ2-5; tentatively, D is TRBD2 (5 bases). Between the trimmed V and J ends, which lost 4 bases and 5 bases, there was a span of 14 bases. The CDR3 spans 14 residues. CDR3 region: CASSSRTRGETQYF. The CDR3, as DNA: TGTGCCAGCAGTTCCAGGACGAGAGGGGAGACCCAGTACTTC.

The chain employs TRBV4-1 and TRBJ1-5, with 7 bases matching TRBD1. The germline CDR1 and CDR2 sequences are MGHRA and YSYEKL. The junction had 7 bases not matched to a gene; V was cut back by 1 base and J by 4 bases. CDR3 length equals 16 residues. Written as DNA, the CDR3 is TGCGCCAGCAGCCAAGTGATCAGGGGGTCAAATCAGCCCCAGCATTTT. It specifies CASSQVIRGSNQPQHF.

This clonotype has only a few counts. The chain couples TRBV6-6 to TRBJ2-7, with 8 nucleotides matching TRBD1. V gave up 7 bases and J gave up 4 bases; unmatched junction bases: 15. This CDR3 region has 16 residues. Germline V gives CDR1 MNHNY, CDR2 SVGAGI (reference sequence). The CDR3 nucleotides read TGTGCCAGCAACAATCACCGGCAGGGGGCTGCTTACGAGCAGTACTTC. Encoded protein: CASNNHRQGAAYEQYF.

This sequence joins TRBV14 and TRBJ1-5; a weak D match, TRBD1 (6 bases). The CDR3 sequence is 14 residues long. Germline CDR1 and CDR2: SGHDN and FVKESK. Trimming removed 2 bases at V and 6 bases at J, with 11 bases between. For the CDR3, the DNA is TGTGCCAGCAGCCAATCCGGGGGCGGTCAGCCCCAGCATTTT. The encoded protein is CASSQSGGGQPQHF.

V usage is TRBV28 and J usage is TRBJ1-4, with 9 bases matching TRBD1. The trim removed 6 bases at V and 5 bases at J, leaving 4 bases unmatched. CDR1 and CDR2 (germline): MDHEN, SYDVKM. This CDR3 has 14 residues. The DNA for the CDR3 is TGTGCCAGCAGAACAGGGGGCTCCAATGAAAAACTGTTTTTT. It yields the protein CASRTGGSNEKLFF.

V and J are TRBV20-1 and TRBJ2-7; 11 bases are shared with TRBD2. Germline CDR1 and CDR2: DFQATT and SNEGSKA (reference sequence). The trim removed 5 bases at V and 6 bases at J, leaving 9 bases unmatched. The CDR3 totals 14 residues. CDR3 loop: CSASPGTSGSEQYF. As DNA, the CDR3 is TGCAGTGCTTCCCCAGGGACTAGCGGCTCCGAGCAGTACTTC.

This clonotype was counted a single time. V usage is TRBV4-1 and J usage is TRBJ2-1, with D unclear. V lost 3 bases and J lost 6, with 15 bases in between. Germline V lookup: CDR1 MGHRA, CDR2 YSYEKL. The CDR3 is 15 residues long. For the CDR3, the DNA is TGCGCCAGCAGCCATCCCGTGGTACGCAGCAATGAGCAGTTCTTC. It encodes CASSHPVVRSNEQFF.

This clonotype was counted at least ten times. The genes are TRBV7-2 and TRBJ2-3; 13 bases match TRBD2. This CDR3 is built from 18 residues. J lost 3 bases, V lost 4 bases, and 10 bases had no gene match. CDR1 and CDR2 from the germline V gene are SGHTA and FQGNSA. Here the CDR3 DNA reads TGTGCCAGCAGCTCCCCCCCCGGACTAGCGGGAGTTACAGATACGCAGTATTTT. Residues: CASSSPPGLAGVTDTQYF.

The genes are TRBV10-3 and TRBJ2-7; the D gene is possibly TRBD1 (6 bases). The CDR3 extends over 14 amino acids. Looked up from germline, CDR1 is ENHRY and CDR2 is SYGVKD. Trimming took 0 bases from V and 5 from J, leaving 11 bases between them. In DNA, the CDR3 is TGTGCCATCAGTGAGTCGTACAGGGAGCACGAGCAGTACTTC. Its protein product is CAISESYREHEQYF.

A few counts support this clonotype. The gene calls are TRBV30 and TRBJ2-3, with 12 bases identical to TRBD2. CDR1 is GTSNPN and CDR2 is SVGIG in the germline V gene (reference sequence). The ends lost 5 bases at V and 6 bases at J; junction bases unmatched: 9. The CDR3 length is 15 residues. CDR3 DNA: TGTGCCTGGCTTAGACTAGCGGGAGAGATGGATACGCAGTATTTT. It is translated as CAWLRLAGEMDTQYF.

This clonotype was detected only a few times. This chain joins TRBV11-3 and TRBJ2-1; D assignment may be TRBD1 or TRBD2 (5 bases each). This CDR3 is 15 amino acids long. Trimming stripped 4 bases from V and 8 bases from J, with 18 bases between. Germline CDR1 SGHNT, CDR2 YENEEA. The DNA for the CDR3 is TGTGCCAGCAGCTCTAGACCCGGGACCTCTGATGAGCAGTTCTTC. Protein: CASSSRPGTSDEQFF.

As DNA, the CDR3 is TGTGCCAGCAGTTTAGGGGAGAGGGTCTACAATGAGCAGTTCTTC. Its protein is CASSLGERVYNEQFF. The chain uses TRBV27 and TRBJ2-1, with D tentatively TRBD2 (5 bases). The V end lost 2 bases, the J end lost 3 bases, and 11 bases lay between the germline ends. Germline CDR1 MNHEY, CDR2 SMNVEV (reference sequence). The CDR3 has 15 amino acids.

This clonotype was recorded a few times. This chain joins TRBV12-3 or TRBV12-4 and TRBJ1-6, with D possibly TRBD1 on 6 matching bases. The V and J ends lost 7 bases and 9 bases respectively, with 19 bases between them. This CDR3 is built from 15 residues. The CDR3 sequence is CASIAEGGYGSPLHF. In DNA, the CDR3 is TGTGCCAGCATCGCGGAGGGGGGATATGGTTCACCCCTCCACTTT.